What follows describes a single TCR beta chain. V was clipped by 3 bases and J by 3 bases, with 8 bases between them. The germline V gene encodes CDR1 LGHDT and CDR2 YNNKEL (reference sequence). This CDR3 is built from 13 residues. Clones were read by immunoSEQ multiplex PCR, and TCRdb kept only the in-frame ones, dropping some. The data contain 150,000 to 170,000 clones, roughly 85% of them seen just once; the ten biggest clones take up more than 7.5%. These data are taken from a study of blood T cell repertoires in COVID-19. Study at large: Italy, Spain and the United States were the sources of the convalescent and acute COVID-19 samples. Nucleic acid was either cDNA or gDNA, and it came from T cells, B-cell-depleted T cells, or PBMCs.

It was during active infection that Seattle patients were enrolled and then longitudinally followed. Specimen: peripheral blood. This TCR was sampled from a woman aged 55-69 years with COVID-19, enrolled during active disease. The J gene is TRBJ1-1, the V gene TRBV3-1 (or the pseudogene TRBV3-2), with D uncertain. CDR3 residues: CASSQGKYTEAFF. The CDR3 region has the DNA TGTGCCAGCAGCCAGGGCAAGTACACTGAAGCTTTCTTT.